A selection of T cell receptor beta chains follows, all from one sample in a study of blood T cell repertoires in COVID-19. Some clones are missing from TCRdb's copy, which holds only in-frame ones; the method was immunoSEQ multiplex PCR. The sample holds about 49,000 clones, under 85% seen once. The sequenced material came from peripheral blood. The receptor source for this set is a human donor in a cohort sampled during active COVID-19. Both conserved end residues are part of each CDR3. Each record gives: clone size, J gene, D gene, V gene, CDR3 protein, CDR3 DNA. A D gene is named only where the DNA matches it firmly. Some rows have no size entry. The others give once, few or many, or a class for an expanded clone.

clone size: once; J gene: TRBJ2-3; D gene: TRBD2; V gene: TRBV6-6; CDR3 protein: CASSYPATSGTDTQYF; CDR3 DNA: TGTGCCAGCAGTTACCCAGCGACTAGCGGCACAGATACGCAGTATTTT
clone size: -; J gene: TRBJ2-1; D gene: -; V gene: TRBV7-2; CDR3 protein: CASSLASARQSGEQFF; CDR3 DNA: TGTGCCAGCAGCTTAGCGTCGGCCCGGCAGTCGGGTGAGCAGTTCTTC
clone size: once; J gene: TRBJ2-7; D gene: TRBD2; V gene: TRBV9; CDR3 protein: CASSVKRTSGVYEQYF; CDR3 DNA: TGTGCCAGCAGCGTTAAACGGACTAGCGGGGTTTACGAGCAGTACTTC
clone size: -; J gene: TRBJ1-1; D gene: -; V gene: TRBV6-6; CDR3 protein: CASNFGETEAFF; CDR3 DNA: TGTGCCAGCAATTTCGGTGAAACTGAAGCTTTCTTT
clone size: -; J gene: TRBJ1-1; D gene: -; V gene: TRBV14; CDR3 protein: CASSQGRRTEAFF; CDR3 DNA: TGTGCCAGCAGCCAAGGCCGTCGGACTGAAGCTTTCTTT
clone size: once; J gene: TRBJ1-6; D gene: TRBD1; V gene: TRBV27; CDR3 protein: CASRNPGQGGNNSPLHF; CDR3 DNA: TGTGCCAGCAGAAACCCGGGACAGGGGGGAAATAATTCACCCCTCCACTTT
clone size: -; J gene: TRBJ2-5; D gene: TRBD1; V gene: TRBV7-6; CDR3 protein: CASSNTRTGQETQYF; CDR3 DNA: TGTGCCAGCAGCAACACCCGGACAGGGCAAGAGACCCAGTACTTC
clone size: -; J gene: TRBJ2-5; D gene: -; V gene: TRBV6-5; CDR3 protein: CASSRTGKETQYF; CDR3 DNA: TGTGCCAGCAGTAGAACAGGGAAGGAGACCCAGTACTTC
clone size: -; J gene: TRBJ2-7; D gene: TRBD2; V gene: TRBV28; CDR3 protein: CASSSPGSGRRDEQYF; CDR3 DNA: TGTGCCAGCAGTTCCCCGGGGAGCGGGAGACGTGACGAGCAGTACTTC
clone size: -; J gene: TRBJ2-1; D gene: -; V gene: TRBV28; CDR3 protein: CASNRDIRTNEQFF; CDR3 DNA: TGTGCCAGTAACCGGGACATACGAACCAATGAGCAGTTCTTC
clone size: once; J gene: TRBJ1-6; D gene: -; V gene: TRBV5-1; CDR3 protein: CASSLGPKWDNSYNSPLHF; CDR3 DNA: TGCGCCAGCAGCTTAGGTCCCAAGTGGGACAACTCCTATAATTCACCCCTCCACTTT
clone size: -; J gene: TRBJ2-7; D gene: TRBD1; V gene: TRBV2; CDR3 protein: CASSGQGYEQYF; CDR3 DNA: TGTGCCAGCAGCGGACAGGGCTACGAGCAGTACTTC
clone size: -; J gene: TRBJ1-1; D gene: TRBD1; V gene: TRBV5-6; CDR3 protein: CASSRDRANTEAFF; CDR3 DNA: TGTGCCAGCAGTCGGGACAGAGCGAACACTGAAGCTTTCTTT
clone size: -; J gene: TRBJ1-4; D gene: -; V gene: TRBV28; CDR3 protein: CASNKDSLYEKLFF; CDR3 DNA: TGTGCCAGCAATAAGGACAGTCTATATGAAAAACTGTTTTTT